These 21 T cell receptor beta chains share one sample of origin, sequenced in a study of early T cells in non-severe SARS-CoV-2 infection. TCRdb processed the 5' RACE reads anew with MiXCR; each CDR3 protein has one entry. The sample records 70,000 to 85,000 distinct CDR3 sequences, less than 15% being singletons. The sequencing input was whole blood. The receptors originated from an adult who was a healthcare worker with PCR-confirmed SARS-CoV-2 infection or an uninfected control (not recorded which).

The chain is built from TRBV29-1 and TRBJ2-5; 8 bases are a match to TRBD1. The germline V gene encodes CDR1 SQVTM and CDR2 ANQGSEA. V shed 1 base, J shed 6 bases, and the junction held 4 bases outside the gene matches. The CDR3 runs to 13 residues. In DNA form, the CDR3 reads TGCAGCGTTGAAGCAGGGGGCGTAAAGACCCAGTACTTC. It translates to CSVEAGGVKTQYF.

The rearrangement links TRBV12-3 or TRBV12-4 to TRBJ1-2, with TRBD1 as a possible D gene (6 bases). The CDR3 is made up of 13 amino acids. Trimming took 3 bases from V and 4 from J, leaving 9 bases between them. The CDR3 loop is CASSLIQGYGYTF. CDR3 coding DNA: TGTGCCAGCAGTTTGATACAGGGCTATGGCTACACCTTC.

This CDR3 reads CASSPGSYTEAFF. The CDR3, as DNA: TGTGCCAGCAGCCCCGGTAGTTACACTGAAGCTTTCTTT. The rearrangement joins TRBV7-3 to TRBJ1-1; no firm D call. Per germline, CDR1 SGHTA and CDR2 FQGTGA. The CDR3 sequence is 13 residues long. Trimming cost V 5 bases and J 3 bases, with 10 bases left between them.

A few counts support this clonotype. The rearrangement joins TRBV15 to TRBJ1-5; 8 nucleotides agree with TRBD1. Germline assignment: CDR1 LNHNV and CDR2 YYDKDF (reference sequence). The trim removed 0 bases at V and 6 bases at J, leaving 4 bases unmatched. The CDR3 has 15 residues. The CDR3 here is CATSRDQGAVQPQHF. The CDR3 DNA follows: TGTGCCACCAGCAGAGATCAGGGGGCGGTTCAGCCCCAGCATTTT.

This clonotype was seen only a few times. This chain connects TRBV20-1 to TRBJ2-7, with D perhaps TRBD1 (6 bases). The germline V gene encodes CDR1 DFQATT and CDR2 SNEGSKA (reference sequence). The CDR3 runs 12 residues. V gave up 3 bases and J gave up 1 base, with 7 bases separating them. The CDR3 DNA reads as TGCAGTGCTAGCCAGGGGTCCTACGAGCAGTACTTC. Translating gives CSASQGSYEQYF.

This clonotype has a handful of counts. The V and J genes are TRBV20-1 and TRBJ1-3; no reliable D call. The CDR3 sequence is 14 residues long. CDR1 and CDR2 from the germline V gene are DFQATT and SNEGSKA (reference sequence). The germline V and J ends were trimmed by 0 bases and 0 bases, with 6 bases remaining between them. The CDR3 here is CSAREGYSGNTIYF. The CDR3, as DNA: TGCAGTGCTAGAGAAGGATACTCTGGAAACACCATATATTTT.

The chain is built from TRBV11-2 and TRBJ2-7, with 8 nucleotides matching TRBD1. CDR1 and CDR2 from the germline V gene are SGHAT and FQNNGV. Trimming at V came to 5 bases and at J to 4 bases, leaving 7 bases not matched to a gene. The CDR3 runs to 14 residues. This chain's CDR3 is CASSLGQEEYEQYF. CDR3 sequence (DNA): TGTGCCAGCAGCCTGGGACAGGAGGAATACGAGCAGTACTTC.

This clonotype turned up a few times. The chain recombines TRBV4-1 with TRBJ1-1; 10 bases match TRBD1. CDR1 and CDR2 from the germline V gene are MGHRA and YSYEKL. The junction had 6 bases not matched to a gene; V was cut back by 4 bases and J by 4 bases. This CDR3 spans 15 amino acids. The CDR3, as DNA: TGCGCCAGCAGCCGCGACAGGGGGCGAGGCACTGAAGCTTTCTTT. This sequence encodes CASSRDRGRGTEAFF.

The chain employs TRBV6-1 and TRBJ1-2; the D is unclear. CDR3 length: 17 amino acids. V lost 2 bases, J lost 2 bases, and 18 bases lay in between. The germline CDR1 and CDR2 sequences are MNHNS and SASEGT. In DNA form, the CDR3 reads TGTGCCAGCAGTGAACCCTTGCGAAGCAGCTTGAACTATGGCTACACCTTC. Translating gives CASSEPLRSSLNYGYTF.

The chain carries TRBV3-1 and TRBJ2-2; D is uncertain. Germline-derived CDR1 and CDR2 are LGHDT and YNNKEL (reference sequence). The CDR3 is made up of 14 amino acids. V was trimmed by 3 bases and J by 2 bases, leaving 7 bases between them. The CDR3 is CASSHIDNTGELFF. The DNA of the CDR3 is TGTGCCAGCAGCCATATAGACAACACCGGGGAGCTGTTTTTT.

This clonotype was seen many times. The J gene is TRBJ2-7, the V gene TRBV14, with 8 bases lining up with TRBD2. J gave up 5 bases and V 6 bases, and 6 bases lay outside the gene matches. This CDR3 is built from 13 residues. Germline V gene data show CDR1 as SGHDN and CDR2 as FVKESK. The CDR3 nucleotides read TGTGCCAGCAGTCTAAGCGGGGGCAACGAGCAGTACTTC. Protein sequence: CASSLSGGNEQYF.

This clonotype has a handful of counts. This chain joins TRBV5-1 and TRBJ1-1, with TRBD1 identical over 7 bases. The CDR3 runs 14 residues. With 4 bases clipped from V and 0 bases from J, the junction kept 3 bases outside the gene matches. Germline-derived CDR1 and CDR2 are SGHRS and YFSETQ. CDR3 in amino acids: CASSTGQLNTEAFF. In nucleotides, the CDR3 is TGCGCCAGCAGCACGGGACAGCTGAACACTGAAGCTTTCTTT.

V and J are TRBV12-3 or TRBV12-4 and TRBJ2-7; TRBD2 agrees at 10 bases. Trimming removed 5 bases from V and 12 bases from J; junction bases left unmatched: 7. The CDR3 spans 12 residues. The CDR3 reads CASSPLAGVGYF. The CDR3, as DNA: TGTGCCAGCAGTCCCCTAGCGGGAGTTGGGTACTTC.

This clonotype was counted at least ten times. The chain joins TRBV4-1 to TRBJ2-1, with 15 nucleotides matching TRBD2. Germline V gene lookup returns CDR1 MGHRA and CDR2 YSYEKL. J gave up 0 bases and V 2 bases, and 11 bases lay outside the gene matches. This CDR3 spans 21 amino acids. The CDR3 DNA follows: TGCGCCAGCAGCCAATCCACGGGACTAGCGGGAGGTTCTAGCTCCTACAATGAGCAGTTCTTC. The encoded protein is CASSQSTGLAGGSSSYNEQFF.

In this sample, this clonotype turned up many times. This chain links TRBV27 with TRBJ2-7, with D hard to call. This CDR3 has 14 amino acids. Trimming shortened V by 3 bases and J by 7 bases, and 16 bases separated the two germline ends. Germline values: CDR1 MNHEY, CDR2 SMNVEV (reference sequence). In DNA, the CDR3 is TGTGCCAGCAGTTTCTCGCCAGCAGCTCGAGAGCAGTACTTC. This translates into CASSFSPAAREQYF.

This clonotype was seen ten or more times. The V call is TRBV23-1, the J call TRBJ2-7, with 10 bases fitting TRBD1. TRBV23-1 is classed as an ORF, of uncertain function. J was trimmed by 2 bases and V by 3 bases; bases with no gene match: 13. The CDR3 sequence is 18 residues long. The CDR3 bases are TGCGCCAGCAGTCATAGACAGGGGGCCCAATTCCATACCTACGAGCAGTACTTC. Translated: CASSHRQGAQFHTYEQYF.

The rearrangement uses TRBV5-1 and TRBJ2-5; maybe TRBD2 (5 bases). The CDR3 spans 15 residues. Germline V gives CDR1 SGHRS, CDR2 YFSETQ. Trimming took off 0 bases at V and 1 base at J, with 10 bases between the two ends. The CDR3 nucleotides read TGCGCCAGCAGCTTGGCCGGGATATCCCAAGAGACCCAGTACTTC. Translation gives CASSLAGISQETQYF.

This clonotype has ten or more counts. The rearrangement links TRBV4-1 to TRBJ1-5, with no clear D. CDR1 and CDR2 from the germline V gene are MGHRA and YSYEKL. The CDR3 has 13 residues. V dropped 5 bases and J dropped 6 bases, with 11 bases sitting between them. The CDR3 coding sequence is TGCGCCAGCAGCGGCGGCTCGGGTCAGCCCCAGCATTTT. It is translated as CASSGGSGQPQHF.

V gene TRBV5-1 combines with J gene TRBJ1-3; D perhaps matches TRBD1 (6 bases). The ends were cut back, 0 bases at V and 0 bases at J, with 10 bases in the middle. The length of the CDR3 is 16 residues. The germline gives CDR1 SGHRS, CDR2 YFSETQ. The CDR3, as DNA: TGCGCCAGCAGCTTGGGATACAGGGCCTCTGGAAACACCATATATTTT. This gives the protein CASSLGYRASGNTIYF. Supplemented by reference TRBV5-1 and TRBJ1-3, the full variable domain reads KAGVTQTPRYLIKTRGQQVTLSCSPISGHRSVSWYQQTPGQGLQFLFEYFSETQRNKGNFPGRFSGRQFSNSRSEMNVSTLELGDSALYLCASSLGYRASGNTIYFGEGSWLTVV.

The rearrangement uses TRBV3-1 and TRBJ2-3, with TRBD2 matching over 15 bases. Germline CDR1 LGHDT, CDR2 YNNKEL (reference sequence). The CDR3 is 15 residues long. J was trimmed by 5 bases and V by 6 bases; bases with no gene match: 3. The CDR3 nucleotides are TGTGCCAGCAGTTGGACTAGCGGGGGGGAAGATACGCAGTATTTT. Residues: CASSWTSGGEDTQYF.

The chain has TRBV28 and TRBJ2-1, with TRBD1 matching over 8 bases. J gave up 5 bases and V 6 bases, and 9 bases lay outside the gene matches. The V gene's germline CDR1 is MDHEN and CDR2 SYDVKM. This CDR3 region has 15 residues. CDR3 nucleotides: TGTGCCAGCAGCGTGGGGACAGGCCTGCACAATGAGCAGTTCTTC. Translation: CASSVGTGLHNEQFF.